This T cell receptor (beta chain) was captured in a study of CD8 T cells in ankylosing spondylitis. Study-wide results and caveats: Ankylosing spondylitis blood appeared to carry a characteristic TCR beta motif of several highly homologous variants.

Germline CDR1 reads SGHAT; CDR2 reads FQNNGV. The CDR3 spans 17 residues. The germline V and J ends were trimmed by 1 base and 0 bases, with 16 bases remaining between them. Using quantitative 5'-RACE with molecular barcodes, the authors made TCR beta libraries. Via MiXCR, TCRdb re-called the 5' RACE reads, giving one row per CDR3 protein. Found here are some 700,000 distinct CDR3 sequences, 15% to 20% of them singletons; the top ten hold under 20%. As concerns this clonotype: Antigen specificity is unknown.

The sequenced sample consisted of blood, either unsorted or a sorted T cell fraction (not recorded which). The TCR sequence derives from a male donor with ankylosing spondylitis. This rearrangement joins TRBV11-2 to TRBJ2-7; D call uncertain. Here the CDR3 reads CASSLGSGIHVSYEQYF. DNA for the CDR3: TGTGCCAGCAGCTTAGGGTCGGGCATACACGTCTCCTACGAGCAGTACTTC.